Presented here are 8 T cell receptor beta chains from one specimen sequenced in a study of blood T cells in healthy people across ages. The use of a sample-barcoded 5' primer and a J-beta primer mix characterized a second PCR of roughly 7 to 11 cycles. TCRdb re-called the 5' RACE reads through MiXCR, storing one row per CDR3 protein. The table has roughly 570,000 distinct CDR3 sequences, roughly 28% seen once. Sequenced material: blood. The origin of the receptors is a woman aged 70 to 79 in good health.

In its sample, this clonotype was seen a few times. One junction end does not reproduce the germline sequence, and a read error may be involved. J is TRBJ2-2 and V is TRBV7-2; possibly TRBD1 or TRBD2 for D (5 bases each). Germline V gives CDR1 SGHTA, CDR2 FQGNSA. This CDR3 has 14 amino acids. This CDR3 is CAGSLRGRTGELFF. In DNA, the CDR3 is TGTGCCGGCAGCTTACGGGGCAGGACCGGGGAGCTGTTTTTT. Complete variable domain (other parts from reference TRBV7-2 and TRBJ2-2): GAGVSQSPSNKVTEKGKDVELRCDPISGHTALYWYRQSLGQGLEFLIYFQGNSAPDKSGLPSDRFSAERTGGSVSTLTIQRTQQEDSAVYLCAGSLRGRTGELFFGEGSRLTVL.

The gene calls are TRBV20-1 and TRBJ2-1; 9 nucleotides match TRBD2. The germline V gene encodes CDR1 DFQATT and CDR2 SNEGSKA (reference sequence). V trimming: 2 bases; J trimming: 5 bases; junction bases outside the gene matches: 1. This CDR3 is built from 13 residues. The CDR3 region is CSARPSGDNEQFF. CDR3 nucleotides: TGCAGTGCTAGACCTAGCGGGGACAATGAGCAGTTCTTC.

The sample holds a few counts of this clonotype. The rearrangement uses TRBV29-1 and TRBJ1-2; D may be TRBD1 (5 bases). Trimming pared 4 bases from V and 5 bases from J, leaving 20 bases between. The CDR3 is made up of 15 amino acids. Germline lookup yields CDR1 SQVTM and CDR2 ANQGSEA. The CDR3 sequence is CSVGSGTPSVYGYTF. DNA of the CDR3: TGCAGCGTTGGAAGCGGGACTCCCAGCGTGTATGGCTACACCTTC.

As concerns this clonotype: The CDR3 does not close with the conserved phenylalanine or tryptophan, likely indicating a read error. The CDR3 DNA sequence: TGCAGTGCTAGACCCAGGGGGCGGACTGAAGCTTTCCTT. Protein: CSARPRGRTEAFL. The genes are TRBV20-1 and TRBJ1-1, with 8 bases matching TRBD1. The ends lost 2 bases at V and 5 bases at J; junction bases unmatched: 4. In germline, CDR1 is DFQATT, CDR2 SNEGSKA (reference sequence). The CDR3 is 13 amino acids.

The rearrangement joins TRBV6-2 or TRBV6-3 to TRBJ2-7; TRBD1 aligns across 9 bases. J was trimmed by 1 base and V by 0 bases; bases with no gene match: 1. Germline V gene data show CDR1 as MNHEY and CDR2 as SVGEGT. The CDR3 contains 15 residues. The CDR3 nucleotides read TGTGCCAGCAGTTACTCGGGGACAGGGTCCTACGAGCAGTACTTC. This encodes CASSYSGTGSYEQYF.

This clonotype was picked up a small number of times. The CDR3 DNA is TGTGCCAGCAGCCCGTCCGCAGTTATCAGCTCCTACGAGCAGTACTTC. Residues: CASSPSAVISSYEQYF. The chain employs TRBV7-2 and TRBJ2-7; no clear D gene. Germline CDR1 SGHTA, CDR2 FQGNSA. The ends were cut back, 5 bases at V and 0 bases at J, with 17 bases in the middle. The length of the CDR3 is 16 residues.

This clonotype was seen only a few times. An end of the junction does not agree with germline; a read error may underlie this. The chain joins TRBV20-1 to TRBJ2-5; 8 nucleotides line up with TRBD2. The CDR3 length is 13 residues. Germline CDR1 DFQATT, CDR2 SNEGSKA (reference sequence). In DNA, the CDR3 is TGCAGTGCAAGAGGGACTAGTCGTGAGACCCAGTACTTC. Its translation is CSARGTSRETQYF.

This clonotype occurred a few times. The V and J genes are TRBV6-5 and TRBJ1-5; the D gene is possibly TRBD1 (6 bases). This CDR3 is built from 15 residues. Trimming shortened V by 2 bases and J by 4 bases, and 12 bases separated the two germline ends. Germline CDR1 MNHEY, CDR2 SVGAGI. The CDR3 DNA is TGTGCCAGCAGTTACAACAGGGAACTAAATCAGCCCCAGCATTTT. It translates to CASSYNRELNQPQHF.